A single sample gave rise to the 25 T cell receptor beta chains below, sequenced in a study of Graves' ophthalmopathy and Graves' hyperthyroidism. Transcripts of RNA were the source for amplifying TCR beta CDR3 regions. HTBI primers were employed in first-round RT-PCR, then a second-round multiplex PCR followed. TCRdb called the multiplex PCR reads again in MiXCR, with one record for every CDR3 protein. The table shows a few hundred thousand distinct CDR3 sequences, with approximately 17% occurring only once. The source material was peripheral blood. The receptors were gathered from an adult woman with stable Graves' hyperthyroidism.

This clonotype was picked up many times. CDR3 in amino acids: CASSFGGPNYGYTF. CDR3 coding DNA: TGTGCCAGCAGCTTTGGGGGCCCAAACTATGGCTACACCTTC. This sequence joins TRBV7-2 and TRBJ1-2; a weak D match, TRBD1 (6 bases). This CDR3 is 14 amino acids long. V was shortened by 3 bases and J by 2 bases, with 10 bases between the two germline ends. The germline gives CDR1 SGHTA, CDR2 FQGNSA. Full variable domain (missing parts from reference TRBV7-2 and TRBJ1-2): GAGVSQSPSNKVTEKGKDVELRCDPISGHTALYWYRQSLGQGLEFLIYFQGNSAPDKSGLPSDRFSAERTGGSVSTLTIQRTQQEDSAVYLCASSFGGPNYGYTFGSGTRLTVV.

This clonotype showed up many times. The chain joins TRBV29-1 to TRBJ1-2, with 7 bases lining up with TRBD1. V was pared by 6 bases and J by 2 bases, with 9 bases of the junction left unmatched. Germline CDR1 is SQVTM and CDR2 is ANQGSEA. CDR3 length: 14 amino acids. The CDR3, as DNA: TGCAGCGTCCGGGACAGTTCTACCAACTATGGCTACACCTTC. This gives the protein CSVRDSSTNYGYTF.

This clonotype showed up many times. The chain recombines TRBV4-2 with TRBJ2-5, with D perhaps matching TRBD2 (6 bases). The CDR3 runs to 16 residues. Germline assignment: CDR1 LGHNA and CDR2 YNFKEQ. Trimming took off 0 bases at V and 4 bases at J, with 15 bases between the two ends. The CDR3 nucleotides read TGTGCCAGCAGCCAAGAGATCGGGAGACCCGGAGAGACCCAGTACTTC. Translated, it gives CASSQEIGRPGETQYF.

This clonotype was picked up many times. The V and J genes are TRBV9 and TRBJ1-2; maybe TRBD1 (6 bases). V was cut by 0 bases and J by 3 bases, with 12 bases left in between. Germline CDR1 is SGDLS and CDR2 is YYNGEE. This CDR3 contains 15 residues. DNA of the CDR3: TGTGCCAGCAGCGTAGGATGGACAGTAGACTATGGCTACACCTTC. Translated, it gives CASSVGWTVDYGYTF.

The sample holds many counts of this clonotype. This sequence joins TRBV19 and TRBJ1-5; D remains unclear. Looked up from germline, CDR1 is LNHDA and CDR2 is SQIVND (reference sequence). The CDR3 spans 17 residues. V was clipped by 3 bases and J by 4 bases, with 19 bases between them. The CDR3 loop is CASSIAVGIVLNQPQHF. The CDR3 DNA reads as TGTGCCAGTAGTATTGCTGTTGGTATCGTGCTGAATCAGCCCCAGCATTTT. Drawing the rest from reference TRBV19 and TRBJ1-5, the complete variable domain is DGGITQSPKYLFRKEGQNVTLSCEQNLNHDAMYWYRQDPGQGLRLIYYSQIVNDFQKGDIAEGYSVSREKKESFPLTVTSAQKNPTAFYLCASSIAVGIVLNQPQHFGDGTRLSIL.

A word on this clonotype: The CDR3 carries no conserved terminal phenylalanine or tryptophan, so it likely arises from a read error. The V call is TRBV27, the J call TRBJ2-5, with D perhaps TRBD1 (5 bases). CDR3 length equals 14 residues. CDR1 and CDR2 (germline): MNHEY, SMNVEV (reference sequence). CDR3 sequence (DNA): TGTGCCAGCAGGGCAGGGTATCATCAAGAGTCCCAGTACTAC. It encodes CASRAGYHQESQYY.

CDR3 sequence (DNA): TGTGCCAGCAGGTGGACTAGCGGATTGTACGAGCAGTACTTC. It is translated as CASRWTSGLYEQYF. The chain has TRBV28 and TRBJ2-7, with 10 nucleotides matching TRBD2. CDR3 length equals 14 residues. Germline V gene sequence: CDR1 MDHEN, CDR2 SYDVKM. Losses at the gene ends were 6 bases for V and 4 bases for J; bases not matched to a gene: 6.

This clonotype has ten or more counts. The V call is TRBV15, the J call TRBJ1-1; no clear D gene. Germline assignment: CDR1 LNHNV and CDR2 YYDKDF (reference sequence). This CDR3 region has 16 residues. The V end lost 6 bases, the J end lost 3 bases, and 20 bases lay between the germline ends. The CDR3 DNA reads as TGTGCCACCAGGTTGAATTCCATTTTGATGGACACTGAAGCTTTCTTT. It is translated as CATRLNSILMDTEAFF.

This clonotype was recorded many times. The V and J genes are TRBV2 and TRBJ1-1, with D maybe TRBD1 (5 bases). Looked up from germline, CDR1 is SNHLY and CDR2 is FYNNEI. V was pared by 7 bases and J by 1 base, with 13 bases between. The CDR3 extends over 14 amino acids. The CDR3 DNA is TGTGCCAGCAATCCGGGACGGCAGAACACTGAAGCTTTCTTT. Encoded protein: CASNPGRQNTEAFF.

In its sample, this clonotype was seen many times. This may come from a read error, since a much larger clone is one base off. The CDR3 protein is CASSRPPGQGTEAFF. In DNA, the CDR3 is TGTGCCAGCAGCCGCCCCCCGGGACAGGGGACTGAAGCTTTCTTT. This chain joins TRBV6-1 and TRBJ1-1; TRBD1 agrees at 10 bases. The junction had 9 bases not matched to a gene; V was cut back by 6 bases and J by 5 bases. The CDR3 sequence is 15 residues long. From germline, CDR1 is MNHNS and CDR2 SASEGT.

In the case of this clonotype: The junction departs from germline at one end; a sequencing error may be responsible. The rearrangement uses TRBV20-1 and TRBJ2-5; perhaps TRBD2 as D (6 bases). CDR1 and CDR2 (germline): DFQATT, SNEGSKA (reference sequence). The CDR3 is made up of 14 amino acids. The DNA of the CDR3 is TGCAGTTCTAGATATCAATTAGCGGCAATGGCGCAGTACTTC. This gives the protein CSSRYQLAAMAQYF.

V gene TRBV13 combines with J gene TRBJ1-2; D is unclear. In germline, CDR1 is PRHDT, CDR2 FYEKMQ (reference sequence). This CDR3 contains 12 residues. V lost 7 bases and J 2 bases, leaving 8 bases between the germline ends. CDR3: CASTRGNYGYTF. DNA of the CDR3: TGTGCCAGCACTCGCGGAAACTATGGCTACACCTTC.

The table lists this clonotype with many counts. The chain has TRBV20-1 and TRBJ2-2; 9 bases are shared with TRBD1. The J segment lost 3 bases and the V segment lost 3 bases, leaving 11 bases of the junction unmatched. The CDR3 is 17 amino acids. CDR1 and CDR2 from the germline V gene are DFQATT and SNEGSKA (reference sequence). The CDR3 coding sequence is TGCAGTGCTAGTGGGACAGGGAAGTTGTCGCACACCGGGGAGCTGTTTTTT. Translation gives CSASGTGKLSHTGELFF.

The CDR3 DNA is TGTGCTAGTGGTTTGCCCGCCTACGAGCAGTACTTC. Its protein product is CASGLPAYEQYF. The V and J genes are TRBV12-5 and TRBJ2-7, with unresolved D. The CDR3 length is 12 residues. V was shortened by 2 bases and J by 2 bases, with 4 bases between the two germline ends. The V gene's germline CDR1 is LGHNT and CDR2 FRNRAP.

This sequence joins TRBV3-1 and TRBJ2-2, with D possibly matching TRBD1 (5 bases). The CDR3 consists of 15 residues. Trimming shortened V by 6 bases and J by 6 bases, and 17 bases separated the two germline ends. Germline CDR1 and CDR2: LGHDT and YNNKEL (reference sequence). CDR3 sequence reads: CASRPSRVGAGELFF. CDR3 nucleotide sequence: TGTGCCAGCAGACCCTCCAGGGTGGGCGCCGGGGAGCTGTTTTTT.

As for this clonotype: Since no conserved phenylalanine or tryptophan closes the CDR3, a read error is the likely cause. DNA of the CDR3: TGTGCCTGGAGGGTAGGACAGGGGCGTACTGAAGCTTTCATT. Amino acid sequence: CAWRVGQGRTEAFI. The rearrangement uses TRBV30 and TRBJ1-1, with 9 positions matching TRBD1. CDR1 is GTSNPN and CDR2 is SVGIG in the germline V gene (reference sequence). CDR3 length: 14 amino acids. The V segment lost 3 bases and the J segment 5 bases; nucleotides outside the gene matches: 7.

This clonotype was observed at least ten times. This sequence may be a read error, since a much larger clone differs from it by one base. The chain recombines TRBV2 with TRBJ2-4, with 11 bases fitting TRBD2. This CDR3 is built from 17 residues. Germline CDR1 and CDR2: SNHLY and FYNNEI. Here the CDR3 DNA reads TGTGCCAGCAAGTCGGGACTAGCGGAGGGGGGCAAAAACATTAAGTACTTC. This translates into CASKSGLAEGGKNIKYF.

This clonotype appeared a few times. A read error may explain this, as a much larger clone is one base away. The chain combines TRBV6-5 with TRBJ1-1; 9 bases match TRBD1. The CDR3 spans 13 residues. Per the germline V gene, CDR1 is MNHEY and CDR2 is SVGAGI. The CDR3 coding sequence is TGTGCCTGCAGTTACCAGAACAGGGGGCAAGCTTTCTTT. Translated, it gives CACSYQNRGQAFF.

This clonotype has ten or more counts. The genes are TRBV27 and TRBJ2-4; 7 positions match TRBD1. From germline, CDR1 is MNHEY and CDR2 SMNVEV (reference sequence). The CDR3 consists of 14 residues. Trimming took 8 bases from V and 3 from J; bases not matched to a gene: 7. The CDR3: CASGQAPVKNIQYF. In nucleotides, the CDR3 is TGTGCCAGCGGACAGGCCCCTGTCAAAAACATTCAGTACTTC.

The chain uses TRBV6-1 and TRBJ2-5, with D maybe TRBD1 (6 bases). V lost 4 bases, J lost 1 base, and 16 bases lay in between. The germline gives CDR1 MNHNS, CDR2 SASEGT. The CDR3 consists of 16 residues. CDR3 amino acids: CASSGIGGLLQETQYF. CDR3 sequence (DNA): TGTGCCAGCAGTGGAATTGGGGGCTTACTCCAAGAGACCCAGTACTTC.

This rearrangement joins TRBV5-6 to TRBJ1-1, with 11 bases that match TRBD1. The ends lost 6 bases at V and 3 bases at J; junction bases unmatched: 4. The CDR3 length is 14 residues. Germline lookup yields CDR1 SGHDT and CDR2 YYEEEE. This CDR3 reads CASTGQGAYTEAFF. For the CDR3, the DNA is TGTGCCAGCACCGGACAGGGGGCGTACACTGAAGCTTTCTTT.

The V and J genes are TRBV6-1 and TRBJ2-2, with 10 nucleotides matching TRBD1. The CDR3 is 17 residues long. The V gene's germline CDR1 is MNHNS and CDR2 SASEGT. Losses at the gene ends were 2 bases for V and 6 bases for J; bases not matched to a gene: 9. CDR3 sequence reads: CASSEWVGQGVSGELFF. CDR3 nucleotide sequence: TGTGCCAGCAGTGAATGGGTCGGACAGGGGGTGTCCGGGGAGCTGTTTTTT.

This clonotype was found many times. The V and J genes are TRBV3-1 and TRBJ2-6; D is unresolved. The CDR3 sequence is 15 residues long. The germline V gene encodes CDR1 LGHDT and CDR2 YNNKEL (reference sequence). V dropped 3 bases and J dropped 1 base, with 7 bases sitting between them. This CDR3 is CASSQRRSGANVLTF. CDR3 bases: TGTGCCAGCAGCCAGAGGAGATCTGGGGCCAACGTCCTGACTTTC.

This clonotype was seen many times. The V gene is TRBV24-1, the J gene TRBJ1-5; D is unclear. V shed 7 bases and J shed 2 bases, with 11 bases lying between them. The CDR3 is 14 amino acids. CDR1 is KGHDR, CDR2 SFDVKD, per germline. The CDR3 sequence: CATSGSLGNQPQHF. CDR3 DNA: TGTGCCACCAGCGGGAGCCTAGGCAATCAGCCCCAGCATTTT.

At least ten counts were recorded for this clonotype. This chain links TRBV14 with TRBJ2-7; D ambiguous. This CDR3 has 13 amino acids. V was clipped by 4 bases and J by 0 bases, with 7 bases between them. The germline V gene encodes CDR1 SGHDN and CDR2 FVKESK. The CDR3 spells CASSPVVSYEQYF. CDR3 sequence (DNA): TGTGCCAGCAGCCCGGTCGTCTCCTACGAGCAGTACTTC.